The entry below gives a single TCR beta chain sequence along with its context. The antigen remains unidentified. The sample originates from a study of T cell responses to AZD1222 COVID-19 vaccine. Only in-frame clones appear in the TCRdb table, and some are missing; sequencing was by immunoSEQ multiplex PCR. This table has about 170,000 clones, around 85% appearing once. The study pooled second doses at about 4 or about 12 weeks. General study findings and limits: Increased Spike-specific TCR breadth and depth were observed after two AZD1222 doses. It should be noted that donors were predominantly white British and more often female, and clonal diversity was possibly underestimated. With dominance at 160-218 and 743-854, vaccine-associated CD4 TCRs spanned spike.

With 3 bases removed from V and 2 bases from J, the gap between germline ends came to 13 bases. Germline assignment: CDR1 GTSNPN and CDR2 SVGIG (reference sequence). CDR3 length: 14 residues. This specimen consisted of peripheral blood, obtained 28 days after the second AZD1222 dose. The sequence came from an adult who received the AZD1222 COVID-19 vaccine. The chain is built from TRBV30 and TRBJ2-5, with D possibly TRBD2 on 6 matching bases. For the CDR3, the DNA is TGTGCCTGGAGACCGGGACTCCCACAAGAGACCCAGTACTTC. Protein product: CAWRPGLPQETQYF. The full variable domain, in which reference TRBV30 and TRBJ2-5 provide the parts outside the CDR3, is SQTIHQWPATLVQPVGSPLSLECTVEGTSNPNLYWYRQAAGRGLQLLFYSVGIGQISSEVPQNLSASRPQDRQFILSSKKLLLSDSGFYLCAWRPGLPQETQYFGPGTRLLVL.